The rows below give T cell receptor beta chains drawn from one sample of a study of control samples from healthy donors and cancer patients. Libraries were prepared by immunoSEQ multiplex PCR; TCRdb keeps only in-frame clonotypes and omits some of them. The repertoire holds 85,000 to 100,000 clones, with 82% as singletons. The sequenced sample consisted of blood. The receptors were gathered from a man in his 60s in good health. CDR3s include the opening cysteine and the closing phenylalanine or tryptophan. D genes are given only for firm matches.

j_call	d_call	v_call	cdr3_aa
TRBJ1-6	TRBD1	TRBV19	CASSINRGNSPLHF
TRBJ2-5	TRBD1	TRBV19	CASSMQQGVETQYF
TRBJ2-7	.	TRBV6-5	CASTKGGGGYEQYF
TRBJ1-1	.	TRBV4-2	CASSQEGTGTTEAFF
TRBJ1-1	.	TRBV11-3	CASSLGGLNTEAFF
TRBJ1-1	.	TRBV7-9	CASSLQGATEAFF
TRBJ1-2	TRBD1	TRBV28	CASRGQGAGYGYTF
TRBJ2-1	TRBD1	TRBV5-6	CASSWGDRAYNEQFF
TRBJ2-5	.	TRBV10-1	CASSGGKETQYF
TRBJ1-2	.	TRBV7-9	CASTTPPFYGYTF
TRBJ1-5	.	TRBV27	CASSLSQGGNQPQHF
TRBJ1-5	TRBD1	TRBV7-8	CASSLATGGNQPQHF
TRBJ2-3	TRBD1	TRBV6-5	CASSLTGGEVDTQYF
TRBJ2-3	TRBD2	TRBV10-1	CASSPGLAVDTQYF
TRBJ2-2	.	TRBV27	CASSSPTRRRGGELFF